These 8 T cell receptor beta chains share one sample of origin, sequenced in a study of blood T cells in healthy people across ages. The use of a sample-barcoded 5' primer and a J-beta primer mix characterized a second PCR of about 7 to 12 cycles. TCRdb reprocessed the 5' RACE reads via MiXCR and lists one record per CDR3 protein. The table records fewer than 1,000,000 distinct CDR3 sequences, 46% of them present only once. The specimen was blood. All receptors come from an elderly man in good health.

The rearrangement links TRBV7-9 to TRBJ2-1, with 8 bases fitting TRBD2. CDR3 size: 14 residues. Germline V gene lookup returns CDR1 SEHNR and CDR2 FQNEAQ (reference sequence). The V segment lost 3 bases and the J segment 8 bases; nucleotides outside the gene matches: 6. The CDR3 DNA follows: TGTGCCAGCAGCTTTTCGGGGGGGTTACATGAGCAGTTCTTC. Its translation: CASSFSGGLHEQFF. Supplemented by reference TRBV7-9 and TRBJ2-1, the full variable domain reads DTGVSQNPRHKITKRGQNVTFRCDPISEHNRLYWYRQTLGQGPEFLTYFQNEAQLEKSRLLSDRFSAERPKGSFSTLEIQRTEQGDSAMYLCASSFSGGLHEQFFGPGTRLTVL.

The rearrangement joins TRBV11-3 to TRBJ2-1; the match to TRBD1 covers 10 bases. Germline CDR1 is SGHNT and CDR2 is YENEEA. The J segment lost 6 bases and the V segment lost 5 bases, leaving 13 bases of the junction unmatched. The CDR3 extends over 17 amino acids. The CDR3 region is CASSQTRRDRGRNEQFF. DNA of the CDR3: TGTGCCAGCAGCCAAACACGTCGGGACAGGGGACGCAATGAGCAGTTCTTC.

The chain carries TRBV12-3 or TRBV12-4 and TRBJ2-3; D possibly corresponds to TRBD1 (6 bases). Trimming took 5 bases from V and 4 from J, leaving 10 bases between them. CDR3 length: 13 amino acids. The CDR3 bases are TGTGCCAGCAGTCCTAACAGGGCAGATACGCAGTATTTT. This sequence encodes CASSPNRADTQYF.

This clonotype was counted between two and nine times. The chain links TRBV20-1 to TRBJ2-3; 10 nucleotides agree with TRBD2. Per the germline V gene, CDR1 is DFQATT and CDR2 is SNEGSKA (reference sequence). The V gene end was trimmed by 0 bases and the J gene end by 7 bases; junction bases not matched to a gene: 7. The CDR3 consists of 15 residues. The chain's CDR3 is CSARDPAGGPNTQYF. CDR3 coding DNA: TGCAGTGCTAGAGATCCAGCGGGAGGGCCGAATACGCAGTATTTT.

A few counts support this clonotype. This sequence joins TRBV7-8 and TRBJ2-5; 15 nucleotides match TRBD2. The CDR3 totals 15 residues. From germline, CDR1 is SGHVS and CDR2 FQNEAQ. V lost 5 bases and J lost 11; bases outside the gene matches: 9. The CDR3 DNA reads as TGTGCCAGCAGCCACGGACTAGCGGGAGGGAATGAGCAGTACTTC. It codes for CASSHGLAGGNEQYF.

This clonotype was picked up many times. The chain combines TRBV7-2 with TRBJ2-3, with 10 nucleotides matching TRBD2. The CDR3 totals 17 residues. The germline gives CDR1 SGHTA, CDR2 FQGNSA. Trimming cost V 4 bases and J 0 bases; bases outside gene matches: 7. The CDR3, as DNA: TGTGCCAGCAGCTCCCAGCTAGCGGGAGTGAGCACAGATACGCAGTATTTT. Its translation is CASSSQLAGVSTDTQYF.

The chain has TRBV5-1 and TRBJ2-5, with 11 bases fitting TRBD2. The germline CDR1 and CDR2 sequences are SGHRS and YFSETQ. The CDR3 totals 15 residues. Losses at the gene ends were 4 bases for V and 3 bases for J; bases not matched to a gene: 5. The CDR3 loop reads CASSQGTSGEETQYF. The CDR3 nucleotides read TGCGCCAGCAGCCAGGGGACTAGCGGCGAAGAGACCCAGTACTTC.

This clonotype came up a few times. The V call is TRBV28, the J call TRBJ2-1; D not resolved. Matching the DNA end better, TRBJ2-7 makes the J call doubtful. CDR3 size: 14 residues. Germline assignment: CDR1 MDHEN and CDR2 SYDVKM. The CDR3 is CASSLGGTYNEQYF. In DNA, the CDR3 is TGTGCCAGCAGTTTAGGCGGCACCTACAATGAGCAGTACTTC.